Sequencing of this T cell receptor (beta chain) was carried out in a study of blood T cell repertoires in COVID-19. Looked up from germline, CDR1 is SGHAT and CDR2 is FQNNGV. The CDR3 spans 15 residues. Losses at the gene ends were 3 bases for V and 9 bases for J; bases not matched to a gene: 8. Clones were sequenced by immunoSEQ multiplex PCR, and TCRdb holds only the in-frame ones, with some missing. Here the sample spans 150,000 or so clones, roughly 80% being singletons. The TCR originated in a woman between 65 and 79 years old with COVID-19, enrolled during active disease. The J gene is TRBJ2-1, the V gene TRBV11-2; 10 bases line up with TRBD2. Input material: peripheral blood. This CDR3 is CASSFPSGGAGEQFF. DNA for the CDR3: TGTGCCAGCAGCTTTCCCAGCGGGGGGGCCGGTGAGCAGTTCTTC.